These T cell receptor beta chains were read from a single sample in a study of response to subunit inactivated influenza vaccine. One entry per CDR3 protein, called by TCRdb with MiXCR from the RT-PCR reads. The table lists about 830,000 distinct CDR3 sequences, around 20% of them singletons. This material consisted of PBMCs from blood, taken roughly 5 days after vaccination. The origin of the receptors is a man in his fifties who received an inactivated influenza vaccine. Each CDR3 is given with its conserved first and last residue. Fields, in order: V gene, D gene, CDR3 length, clone size, J gene, CDR3 DNA, CDR3 protein. The D gene is left open where the match is weak. Clone size appears in some rows only: once, few, many, or a class for an expanded clone.

>TRBV3-1|TRBD1|16|few|TRBJ2-2
TGTGCCAGCAGCCAAGGGGGGACAGAATTATTAGGGGAGCTGTTTTTT
CASSQGGTELLGELFF
>TRBV7-2|.|14|.|TRBJ1-1
TGTGCCAGCAGCTTGACGAATTTGAACACTGAAGCTTTCTTT
CASSLTNLNTEAFF
>TRBV4-1|TRBD2|16|.|TRBJ2-7
TGCGCCAGCAGCCAAGTATCGGCGGGAGCCACGTACGAGCAGTACTTC
CASSQVSAGATYEQYF
>TRBV6-5|.|11|many|TRBJ2-1
TGTGCCAGCAGTGCGAACTGGCGGCAGTTCTTC
CASSANWRQFF
>TRBV4-3|TRBD2|16|.|TRBJ2-1
TGCGCCAGCAGCCACCTCCTCGGGGGGTCCTACAATGAGCAGTTCTTC
CASSHLLGGSYNEQFF
>TRBV4-1|.|17|few|TRBJ1-5
TGCGCCAGCAGCCAAGCGATCTTCCGGCGGGTAGACCAGCCCCAGCATTTT
CASSQAIFRRVDQPQHF
>TRBV2|.|14|.|TRBJ2-5
TGTGCCAGCAGTGGGGCAGGCGTCCAAGAGACCCAGTACTTC
CASSGAGVQETQYF
>TRBV18|.|18|once|TRBJ1-1
TGTGCCAGCTCACCACCGGGCAGGGTCCTTCTTGGTAACACTGAAGCTTTCTTT
CASSPPGRVLLGNTEAFF
>TRBV28|.|12|few|TRBJ2-1
TGTGCCAGCAGTTCAGGACAGTTCAGCAAGATCTTC
CASSSGQFSKIF
>TRBV7-9|.|13|.|TRBJ2-1
TGTGCCAGCAGCTTACAAGTGGGCGGTGAGCAGTTCTTC
CASSLQVGGEQFF
>TRBV5-1|.|19|.|TRBJ2-2
TGCGCCAGCAGCTTGGATCCCGGGACCCCCGGCGGTTTAATAGGGGAGCTGTTTTTT
CASSLDPGTPGGLIGELFF
>TRBV29-1|.|13|few|TRBJ2-7
TGCAGCGTTGATGCAGGGGCGCGGTACGAGCAGTACTTC
CSVDAGARYEQYF
>TRBV5-1|.|13|few|TRBJ1-2
TGCGCCAGCAGCCCGTCCTCCCAGTATGGCTACACCTTC
CASSPSSQYGYTF
>TRBV5-1|.|15|many|TRBJ2-7
TGCGCCAGCAGCGTGTGGGGGGAGGTCAAATACGAGCAGTACTTC
CASSVWGEVKYEQYF
>TRBV5-6|TRBD2|13|few|TRBJ2-1
TGTGCCAGCGGACTAGGCTTATACAATGAGCAGTTCTTC
CASGLGLYNEQFF
>TRBV7-3|.|15|.|TRBJ2-1
TGTGCCAGCAGCCCGGGGCGGAACTCCTACAATGAGCAGTTCTTC
CASSPGRNSYNEQFF
>TRBV6-6|.|12|.|TRBJ1-2
TGTGCCAGCCGCCGGGGCCAGCGGGGCTACACCTTC
CASRRGQRGYTF
>TRBV7-2|.|13|.|TRBJ1-1
TGTGCCAGCAGCTTTATAGGGGTCAGTGAAGCTTTCTTT
CASSFIGVSEAFF
>TRBV4-2|.|14|.|TRBJ2-5
TGTGCCAGCAGCCAGGGAGGTGATCAAGAGACCCAGTACTTC
CASSQGGDQETQYF
>TRBV7-2|.|15|few|TRBJ2-7
TGTGCCAGCAGCTTAAGGGCGGAACGGGGCTACGAGCAGTACTTC
CASSLRAERGYEQYF
>TRBV13|TRBD2|16|.|TRBJ2-3
TGTGCCAGCAGCTTAGGGGAGCGGGGGTCATCAGATACGCAGTATTTT
CASSLGERGSSDTQYF
>TRBV7-2|.|14|few|TRBJ2-1
TGTGCCAGCAGCTACTTAGTGGGTTTCAATGAGCAGTTCTTC
CASSYLVGFNEQFF
>TRBV11-2|TRBD2|14|.|TRBJ2-1
TGTGCCAGCAGCTTGGTCCGAACGGGGGGTGAGCAGTTCTTC
CASSLVRTGGEQFF
>TRBV5-6|.|14|many|TRBJ2-1
TGTGCCAGCAGCTTGCCGAACCGGGGTAATGAGCAGTTCTTC
CASSLPNRGNEQFF
>TRBV5-1|TRBD2|16|many|TRBJ2-5
TGCGCCAGCAGCTTGTCCGGGACTAGCGGTCAAGAGACCCAGTACTTC
CASSLSGTSGQETQYF
>TRBV24-1|.|14|many|TRBJ1-2
TGTGCCACCAGTGATCGACAGGAACACTATGGCTACACCTTC
CATSDRQEHYGYTF
>TRBV5-1|.|13|few|TRBJ1-2
TGCGCCAGCAGCTTGTTCCAGACCTGGGGCTACACCTTC
CASSLFQTWGYTF
>TRBV20-1|.|12|few|TRBJ2-1
TGCAGTGCTAACCAGGGATCCAATGAGCAGTTCTTC
CSANQGSNEQFF
>TRBV12-3/TRBV12-4|TRBD2|14|many|TRBJ2-1
TGTGCCAGCAGTTTTAGCGGGGGGGCCGGTGAGCAGTTCTTC
CASSFSGGAGEQFF
>TRBV12-3/TRBV12-4|.|15|few|TRBJ1-4
TGTGCCAGCAGTTTTGGGGCCAGCCTTAATGAAAAACTGTTTTTT
CASSFGASLNEKLFF
>TRBV4-1|.|17|few|TRBJ2-2
TGCGCCAGCAGCCTACTTCCTGGGTCTCAGGAATCGAGGGAGCTGTTTTTT
CASSLLPGSQESRELFF
>TRBV7-3|.|14|.|TRBJ2-1
TGTGCCAGCAGCTTAAGTGGGCCCAACAATGAGCAGTTCTTC
CASSLSGPNNEQFF
>TRBV4-2|TRBD1|15|.|TRBJ1-2
TGTGCCAGCAGCCGAGGTGGACAGGGAAGTACTGGCTACACCTTC
CASSRGGQGSTGYTF
>TRBV12-3/TRBV12-4|.|16|.|TRBJ1-6
TGTGCCAGCAGTTTAAGGGGGATAGGAAATAATTCACCCCTCCACTTT
CASSLRGIGNNSPLHF
>TRBV7-3|.|12|.|TRBJ2-6
TGTGCCAGCAGCCTCCAGGGAAACGTCCTGACTTTC
CASSLQGNVLTF
>TRBV20-1|TRBD1|13|.|TRBJ2-4
TGCAGTGCGCCCATACAGGGGGAAAACATTCAGTACTTC
CSAPIQGENIQYF
>TRBV4-2|TRBD2|16|few|TRBJ2-3
TGTGCCAGCAGCCGCCAGCCACTAGCGGGAGAGGGGACGCAGTATTTT
CASSRQPLAGEGTQYF
>TRBV4-3|.|14|.|TRBJ2-2
TGCGCCAGCAGCCAAACACTGAACACCGGGGAGCTGTTTTTT
CASSQTLNTGELFF
>TRBV10-3|TRBD2|16|.|TRBJ2-5
TGTGCCATCAGTGAGTCGTATCTGACTAGCGTAGAGACCCAGTACTTC
CAISESYLTSVETQYF
>TRBV7-2|.|14|.|TRBJ2-7
TGTGCCAGCAGCTCTGGTTCAGGGAACTACGAGCAGTACTTC
CASSSGSGNYEQYF
>TRBV30|.|15|many|TRBJ1-5
TGTGCCTGGAGTCTGTTTGGGGGAGCCCAACAGCCCCAGCATTTT
CAWSLFGGAQQPQHF
>TRBV5-1|.|15|.|TRBJ2-2
TGCGCCAGCAGCTTGGACAGATATTTAGGCGGGGAGCTGTTTTTT
CASSLDRYLGGELFF
>TRBV11-2|.|15|.|TRBJ1-2
TGTGCCAGCAGCTTTGGTTCCTTAGCGGGACCCGGCTACACCTTC
CASSFGSLAGPGYTF
>TRBV20-1|TRBD2|14|many|TRBJ2-1
TGCAGTGCAAGGACTAGCGGGAGTGGCAATGAGCAGTTCTTC
CSARTSGSGNEQFF
>TRBV6-1|.|14|few|TRBJ2-2
TGTGCCACCATCGGGGGGACACACACCGGGGAGCTGTTTTTT
CATIGGTHTGELFF
>TRBV5-6|.|17|.|TRBJ2-3
TGTGCCAGCAGCTCCTGGGGGCCTCCTGGTGGCACAGATACGCAGTATTTT
CASSSWGPPGGTDTQYF
>TRBV7-6|TRBD2|20|few|TRBJ2-7
TGTGCCAGCAGCTTAGCTGCTGTCACTAGCGGGCGACCACTTCCCTACGAGCAGTACTTC
CASSLAAVTSGRPLPYEQYF
>TRBV29-1|.|13|few|TRBJ1-2
TGCAGCGTTGGGCGGGACACAAACTATGGCTACACCTTC
CSVGRDTNYGYTF
>TRBV20-1|TRBD1|13|many|TRBJ1-5
TGCAGTGCTCTGGGACAGCTTAATCAGCCCCAGCATTTT
CSALGQLNQPQHF
>TRBV7-3|TRBD1|16|once|TRBJ2-1
TGTGCCAGCAGCATTCCGGGACAGGGGTTCTACAATGAGCAGTTCTTC
CASSIPGQGFYNEQFF
>TRBV5-1|TRBD2|15|few|TRBJ2-1
TGCGCCAGCAGCATACTAGCGGGGGTCGAAAATGAGCAGTTCTTC
CASSILAGVENEQFF
>TRBV5-1|.|14|many|TRBJ2-7
TGTGCCAGCAGCTTAGGCCAGAGATCCTACGAGCAGTACTTC
CASSLGQRSYEQYF
>TRBV4-3|TRBD2|17|.|TRBJ2-4
TGCGCCAGCAGCCTAACCGGGACTAGCGGAGGGGGAAACATTCAGTACTTC
CASSLTGTSGGGNIQYF